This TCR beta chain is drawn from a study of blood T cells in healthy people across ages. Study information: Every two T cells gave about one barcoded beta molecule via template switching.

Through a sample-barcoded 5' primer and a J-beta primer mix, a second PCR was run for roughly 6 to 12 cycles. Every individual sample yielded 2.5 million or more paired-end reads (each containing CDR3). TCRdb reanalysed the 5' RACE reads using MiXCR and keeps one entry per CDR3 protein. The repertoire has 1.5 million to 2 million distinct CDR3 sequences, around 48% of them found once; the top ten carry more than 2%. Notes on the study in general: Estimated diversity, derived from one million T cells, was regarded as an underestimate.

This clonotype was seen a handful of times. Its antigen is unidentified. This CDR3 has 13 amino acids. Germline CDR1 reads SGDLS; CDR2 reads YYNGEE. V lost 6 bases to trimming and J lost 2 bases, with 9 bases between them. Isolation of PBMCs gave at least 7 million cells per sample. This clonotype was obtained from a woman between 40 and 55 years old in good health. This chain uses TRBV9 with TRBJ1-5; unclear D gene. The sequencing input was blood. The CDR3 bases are TGTGCCAGCATCCATCAGGGCAATCAGCCCCAGCATTTT. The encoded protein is CASIHQGNQPQHF.